This T cell receptor (beta chain) was profiled in a study of T cell responses to AZD1222 COVID-19 vaccine. The repertoire was sequenced with immunoSEQ multiplex PCR; TCRdb's copy has only in-frame clones and lacks some. The sample includes tens of thousands of clones, roughly 90% of them seen just once. The CDR3 sequence is 13 residues long. The V end was cut by 2 bases, the J end by 5 bases, with 10 bases between. CDR1 and CDR2 from the germline V gene are SGHNT and YENEEA. Points on this clone: The antigen is undetermined.

Study outcomes and limitations: Only a handful of AZD1222 recipients, six or seven in all, had baseline seropositivity. A reported finding is that nearly half of spike-specific TCRs target unmutated variant regions. Donors were chiefly white British, with a greater number of females, and clonal diversity was perhaps underestimated.

The receptor was isolated from an adult in good health. Here the sequenced sample was peripheral blood, taken on day 0 of AZD1222 vaccination. The chain uses TRBV11-3 and TRBJ2-7; D uncertain. DNA for the CDR3: TGTGCCAGCAGCTTATTGGACGGTGACGAGCAGTACTTC. Its translation is CASSLLDGDEQYF.